This record concerns one T cell receptor beta chain sequence. This sample is drawn from a study of blood T cell repertoires in COVID-19. As for the study in general: The United States, Italy and Spain provided the acute and convalescent COVID-19 samples. T cells, B-cell-depleted T cells, or PBMCs provided the cDNA or gDNA that served as material.

This table comes from immunoSEQ multiplex PCR, and its TCRdb copy is limited to in-frame clones, with some not included. The sample records roughly 90,000 clones, about 87% being singletons. The CDR3 extends over 15 amino acids. Trimming pared 0 bases from V and 6 bases from J, leaving 12 bases between. Germline CDR1 SGHNT, CDR2 YYREEE (reference sequence). J is TRBJ2-2 and V is TRBV5-4, with D possibly TRBD2 on 5 matching bases. Sequenced material: peripheral blood. The clonotype originates from a man aged 35-49 years with acute or convalescent COVID-19. The CDR3 here is CASSLATGTPGELFF. CDR3 in DNA: TGTGCCAGCAGCTTGGCCACGGGAACTCCCGGGGAGCTGTTTTTT.